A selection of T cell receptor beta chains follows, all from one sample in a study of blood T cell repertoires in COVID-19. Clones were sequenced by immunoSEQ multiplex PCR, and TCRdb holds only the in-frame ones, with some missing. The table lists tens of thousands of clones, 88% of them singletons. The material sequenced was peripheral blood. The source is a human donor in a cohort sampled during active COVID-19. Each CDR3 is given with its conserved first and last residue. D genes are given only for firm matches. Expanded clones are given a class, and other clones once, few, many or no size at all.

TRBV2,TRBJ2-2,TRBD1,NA,TGTGCCAGCCGATGGCGGGACAGGGCCACCGGGGAGCTGTTTTTT,CASRWRDRATGELFF
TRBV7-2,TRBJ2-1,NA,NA,TGTGCCAGCAGCTTATCTACTATCCACAATGAGCAGTTCTTC,CASSLSTIHNEQFF
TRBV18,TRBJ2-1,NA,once,TGTGCCAGCTCACGGAGCTCCTACAATGAGCAGTTCTTC,CASSRSSYNEQFF
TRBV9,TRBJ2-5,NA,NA,TGTGCCAGCAGCCCTGGACTACAAGAGACCCAGTACTTC,CASSPGLQETQYF
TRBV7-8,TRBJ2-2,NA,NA,TGTGCCAGCAGCGCTCAGGGGCCTGGGGAGCTGTTTTTT,CASSAQGPGELFF
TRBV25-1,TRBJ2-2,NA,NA,TGTGCCAGCAGTGGTCGGGGATCGAACACCGGGGAGCTGTTTTTT,CASSGRGSNTGELFF
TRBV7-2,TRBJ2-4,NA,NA,TGTGCCAGCAGCTTAGTCCGAACCGGTAAAAACATTCAGTACTTC,CASSLVRTGKNIQYF
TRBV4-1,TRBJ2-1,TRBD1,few,TGCGCCAGCAGGGACAGGGGGAATGAGCAGTTCTTC,CASRDRGNEQFF
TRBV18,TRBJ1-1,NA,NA,TGTGCCAGCTCACCTGGCGGCAGACTGAACACTGAAGCTTTCTTT,CASSPGGRLNTEAFF
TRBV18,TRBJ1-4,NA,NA,TGTGCCAGCTCACCAACCTTACAGGAATCTAATGAAAAACTGTTTTTT,CASSPTLQESNEKLFF
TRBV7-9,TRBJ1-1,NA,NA,TGTGCCAGCAGCTTAGGACAGAACACTGAAGCTTTCTTT,CASSLGQNTEAFF
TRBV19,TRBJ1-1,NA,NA,TGTGCCAGTAGGCCCCAGGGAACTGAAGCTTTCTTT,CASRPQGTEAFF
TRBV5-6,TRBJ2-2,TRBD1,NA,TGTGCCAGCCGCCCCGGTGGGCTAGGACAGGGCCAAAACACCGGGGAGCTGTTTTTT,CASRPGGLGQGQNTGELFF
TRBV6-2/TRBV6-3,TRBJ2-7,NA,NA,TGTGCCAGCAGTTACGATCGGGCCTACGAGCAGTACTTC,CASSYDRAYEQYF
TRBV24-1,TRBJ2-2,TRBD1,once,TGTGCCACCAGGACAGGGACCGGGGAGCTGTTTTTT,CATRTGTGELFF
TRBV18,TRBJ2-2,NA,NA,TGTGCCAGCTCACCACTCAGGGGAACCGGGGAGCTGTTTTTT,CASSPLRGTGELFF
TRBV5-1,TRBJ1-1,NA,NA,TGCGCCAGCAGCATGGACACCCTCGGGACTGAAGCTTTCTTT,CASSMDTLGTEAFF
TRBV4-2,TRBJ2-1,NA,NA,TGTGCCAGCAGCCAAGATCCAGGAGGCTGGAATGAGCAGTTCTTC,CASSQDPGGWNEQFF
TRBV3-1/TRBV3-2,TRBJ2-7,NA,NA,TGTGCCAGCAGCCAGGGGGGTAAGGACGAGCAGTACTTC,CASSQGGKDEQYF
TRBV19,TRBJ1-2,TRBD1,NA,TGTGCCAGCAATCTGGGACAGACGAACTATGGCTACACCTTC,CASNLGQTNYGYTF
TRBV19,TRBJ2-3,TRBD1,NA,TGTGCCAGTAGTAGTTGGGACAGGGGGCTTTGGGATACGCAGTATTTT,CASSSWDRGLWDTQYF
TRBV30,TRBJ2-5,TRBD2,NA,TGTGCCTGGAGTCCGGGGGGGCTTCAGACCCAGTACTTC,CAWSPGGLQTQYF
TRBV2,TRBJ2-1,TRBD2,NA,TGTGCCAGCCAGGGACTAGCGGAAGAAGGTGAGCAGTTCTTC,CASQGLAEEGEQFF
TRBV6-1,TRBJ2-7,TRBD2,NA,TGTGCCAGCAGTGAAGCGCAAACTAGCGTCTACGAGCAGTACTTC,CASSEAQTSVYEQYF
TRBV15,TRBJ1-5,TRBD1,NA,TGTGCCACCAGCAGTACCCTGACAGGGATCAATCAGCCCCAGCATTTT,CATSSTLTGINQPQHF
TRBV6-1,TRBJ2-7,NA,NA,TGTGCCAGCACTGAAGCGAGCTCCTACGAGCAGTACTTC,CASTEASSYEQYF
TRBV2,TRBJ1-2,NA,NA,TGTGCCAGCAGTGAAGATACAGGGACCTGGGTCTATGGCTACACCTTC,CASSEDTGTWVYGYTF
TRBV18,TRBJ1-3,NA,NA,TGTGCCAGCGCAGGGGATCAGACCTTAAACACCATATATTTT,CASAGDQTLNTIYF
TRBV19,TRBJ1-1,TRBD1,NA,TGTGCCAGTAGTATGACCCCCCGGGACAGGGGAAAGGCTGAAGCTTTCTTT,CASSMTPRDRGKAEAFF
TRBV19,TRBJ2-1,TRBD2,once,TGTGCCAGTGGGTTAGCGGGAGGCGGTGAGCAGTTCTTC,CASGLAGGGEQFF
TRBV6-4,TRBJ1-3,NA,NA,TGTGCCAGCAGTCTCGACACCAACTCTGGAAACACCATATATTTT,CASSLDTNSGNTIYF
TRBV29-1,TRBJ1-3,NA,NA,TGCAGCGTTGTAAGCGGAAACACCATATATTTT,CSVVSGNTIYF
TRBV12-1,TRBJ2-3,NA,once,TGTGCCAGCAGCTTTTCAGGGGGCACAGATACGCAGTATTTT,CASSFSGGTDTQYF
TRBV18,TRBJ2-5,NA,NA,TGTGCCAGCTCACCACCGTCCGGCCAAGAGACCCAGTACTTC,CASSPPSGQETQYF
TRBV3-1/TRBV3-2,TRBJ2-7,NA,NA,TGTGCCAGCAGCCAATCTTCAGGGTGGGTCTACGAGCAGTACTTC,CASSQSSGWVYEQYF
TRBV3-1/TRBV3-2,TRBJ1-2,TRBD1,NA,TGTGCCAGCAGCCCCGTACAGGGGGTGAGAGCTAACTATGGCTACACCTTC,CASSPVQGVRANYGYTF
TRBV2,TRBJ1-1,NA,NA,TGTGCCAGCAGTGAAGGTTGGGCCCAGGAAGCTTTCTTT,CASSEGWAQEAFF
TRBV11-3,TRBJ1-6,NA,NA,TGTGCCAGCAGCACTGGGGAGGGGAATTCACCCCTCCACTTT,CASSTGEGNSPLHF
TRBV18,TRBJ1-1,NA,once,TGTGCCAGCTTCACCCAGGGTTTGGACACTGAAGCTTTCTTT,CASFTQGLDTEAFF
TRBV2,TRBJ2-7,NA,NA,TGTGCCAGCAAATACCTAAGCTCCTACGAGCAGTACTTC,CASKYLSSYEQYF
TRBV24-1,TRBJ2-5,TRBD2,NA,TGTGCCACCAGTGATTACTTCGGGACTAGCGGGAGGGGAGAGACCCAGTACTTC,CATSDYFGTSGRGETQYF
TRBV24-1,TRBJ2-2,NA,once,TGTGCCACCAGTGGGCCCCCGTTGAATTATGGCACCGGGGAGCTGTTTTTT,CATSGPPLNYGTGELFF
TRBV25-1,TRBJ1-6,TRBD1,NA,TGTGCCAGCAGTGAACGGACAGGGGGCAATTCACCCCTCCACTTT,CASSERTGGNSPLHF
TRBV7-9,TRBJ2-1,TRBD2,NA,TGTGCCAGCAGCTCCTATAGCGGGGTAAGCAATGAGCAGTTCTTC,CASSSYSGVSNEQFF
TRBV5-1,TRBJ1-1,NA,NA,TGCGCCAGCAGCTTGGATATGGGGGGGAACACTGAAGCTTTCTTT,CASSLDMGGNTEAFF
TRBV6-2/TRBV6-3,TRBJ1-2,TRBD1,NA,TGTGCCAGCAGTTACCGGGACAGGGGGTTTTATGGCTACACCTTC,CASSYRDRGFYGYTF
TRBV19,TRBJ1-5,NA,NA,TGTGCCAGTAGCCCCGCCTTGAGGCCCCAGCATTTT,CASSPALRPQHF
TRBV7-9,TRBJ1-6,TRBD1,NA,TGTGCCAGCAGCCGTCAGGACAGGGTAAATTCACCCCTCCACTTT,CASSRQDRVNSPLHF
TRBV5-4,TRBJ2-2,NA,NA,TGTGCCAGCAGCTTCGGGGGATACACCGGGGAGCTGTTTTTT,CASSFGGYTGELFF